The sequence of this T cell receptor (beta chain) was determined in a study of blood T cell repertoires in COVID-19. Under the authors' procedure: Estimation of nucleated cell counts was performed using reference gene primer amplification. Profiled with immunoSEQ multiplex PCR; TCRdb holds only in-frame clones, not every one. That table furnishes V, J and clone size, whereas the DNA furnished D and trimming. The table has tens of thousands of clones, less than 90% seen once. Sequencing was done on a sample of peripheral blood. The source of this sequence is a woman aged 55-70 years with acute or convalescent COVID-19.

The CDR3 region is CASSLPATFTDTQYF. The CDR3 DNA sequence: TGCGCCAGCAGCCTACCGGCGACATTCACAGATACGCAGTATTTT. The V call is TRBV5-1, the J call TRBJ2-3; no clear D. Looked up from germline, CDR1 is SGHRS and CDR2 is YFSETQ. The CDR3 has 15 amino acids. Trimming pared 4 bases from V and 2 bases from J, leaving 14 bases between.